This T cell receptor beta chain was found in a study of T cell repertoires in cytomegalovirus infection. On the study more broadly: From public TCR beta signatures came an indication of both CMV infection and matching HLA type.

Study-level findings and limits: Pooled public TCR beta family frequency picked out CMV carriers with the relevant HLA. Clonotypes of TCR beta that were HLA-C-restricted and CMV-specific dominated the ex vivo response.

Turning to this clonotype: Its antigen is currently unknown.

TCRdb independently ran MiXCR on the reads; one entry per CDR3 protein. Here the sample spans around 300,000 distinct CDR3 sequences, approximately 22% being singletons. Losses at the gene ends were 5 bases for V and 6 bases for J; bases not matched to a gene: 13. Germline V gene sequence: CDR1 SGHRS, CDR2 YFSETQ. There are 16 residues in the CDR3. This material consisted of cultured PBMCs, taken from culture after CMV antigen stimulation. The genes are TRBV5-1 and TRBJ2-1; 8 nucleotides align to TRBD2. This clonotype was obtained from a human donor in good health (CMV status not recorded). Some clones in this sample may be carry-over from other donors' samples. The CDR3 here is CASSPLGSGSINEQFF. The CDR3 bases are TGCGCCAGCAGTCCTTTGGGGAGCGGGAGTATCAATGAGCAGTTCTTC.